Listed below are T cell receptor beta chains from one sample, sequenced in a study of OX40 agonist ivuxolimab in advanced cancers. TCRdb's table, derived via immunoSEQ multiplex PCR, lists solely in-frame clones and lacks some. The sample includes over 150,000 clones, 94% seen only once; the top ten take 0.31%. This sample comprised CD4+ or CD8+ T cells sorted from blood, obtained in a trial of the OX40 agonist ivuxolimab. These receptors all stem from an adult with an advanced solid tumor such as melanoma, head and neck, liver or kidney cancer. CDR3s include the opening cysteine and the closing phenylalanine or tryptophan. A D gene is named only where the DNA matches it firmly. Part of the rows lack a size; the others show once, few, many or a class for expanded clones.

j_call,v_call,d_call,clone_size,cdr3_aa,cdr3_nt
TRBJ1-5,TRBV7-2,-,-,CASSLGAKEAQHF,TGTGCCAGCAGCTTAGGGGCAAAGGAGGCCCAGCATTTT
TRBJ1-6,TRBV30,-,-,CAWSVTENSPLHF,TGTGCCTGGAGTGTAACCGAGAATTCACCCCTCCACTTT
TRBJ2-7,TRBV6-6,-,-,CASSPRRSSYEQYF,TGTGCCAGCAGCCCTAGGCGGAGCTCCTACGAGCAGTACTTC
TRBJ2-7,TRBV19,-,-,CAPSPPPYEQYF,TGTGCCCCTTCTCCCCCCCCCTACGAGCAGTACTTC
TRBJ1-4,TRBV4-3,TRBD1,-,CASSQEGGMGQANEKLFF,TGCGCCAGCAGCCAAGAAGGAGGTATGGGACAGGCTAATGAAAAACTGTTTTTT
TRBJ1-2,TRBV7-2,TRBD1,-,CASSLARPRPGGLYGYTF,TGTGCCAGCAGCTTAGCGCGCCCGAGGCCAGGGGGTCTCTATGGCTACACCTTC
TRBJ2-3,TRBV7-3,-,-,CASSRGADTSTDTQYF,TGTGCCAGCAGCCGGGGGGCTGACACTAGCACAGATACGCAGTATTTT
TRBJ2-3,TRBV4-2,-,-,CASSQGITDTQYF,TGTGCCAGCAGCCAAGGAATCACAGATACGCAGTATTTT
TRBJ1-5,TRBV7-2,-,-,CASSPDGDQPQHF,TGTGCCAGCAGCCCCGACGGGGATCAGCCCCAGCATTTT
TRBJ2-2,TRBV10-1,-,-,CASSESPPAASNTGELFF,TGCGCCAGCAGTGAGTCGCCCCCAGCAGCATCGAACACCGGGGAGCTGTTTTTT
TRBJ2-7,TRBV19,-,few,CASSATLGTSYEQYF,TGTGCCAGTAGTGCCACCTTGGGCACCTCCTACGAGCAGTACTTC
TRBJ2-7,TRBV7-3,TRBD2,-,CASSTNGLAGEQYF,TGTGCCAGCAGCACTAACGGGCTAGCGGGTGAGCAGTACTTC
TRBJ1-2,TRBV18,-,-,CASSPSNDRNYGYTF,TGTGCCAGCTCGCCGTCAAACGATAGGAACTATGGCTACACCTTC
TRBJ2-1,TRBV7-2,-,-,CASSLGGLADYNEQFF,TGTGCCAGCAGCTTAGGGGGGCTAGCGGATTACAATGAGCAGTTCTTC
TRBJ1-4,TRBV11-1,-,few,CASSFGGVRTNEKLFF,TGTGCCAGCAGCTTCGGGGGCGTCCGAACTAATGAAAAACTGTTTTTT
TRBJ1-5,TRBV2,TRBD1,-,CASRDGTGGRQPQHF,TGTGCCAGCAGAGACGGGACAGGGGGCCGTCAGCCCCAGCATTTT
TRBJ2-5,TRBV18,-,-,CASSPQLGEQYF,TGTGCCAGCTCACCACAATTGGGGGAGCAGTACTTC
TRBJ2-2,TRBV7-9,-,-,CASSGNTGELFF,TGTGCCAGCAGCGGGAACACCGGGGAGCTGTTTTTT
TRBJ2-2,TRBV7-3,TRBD2,-,CASSLTPYLAGGPGTGELFF,TGTGCCAGCAGCTTAACGCCCTATCTAGCGGGAGGGCCGGGCACCGGGGAGCTGTTTTTT
TRBJ2-1,TRBV10-2,TRBD2,-,CASSTSGIYNEQFF,TGCGCCAGCTCGACTAGCGGGATCTACAATGAGCAGTTCTTC
TRBJ2-7,TRBV4-1,TRBD1,once,CASSQQGAGVIEQYF,TGCGCCAGCAGCCAGCAGGGGGCTGGTGTTATCGAGCAGTACTTC
TRBJ2-1,TRBV6-5,TRBD1,-,CASSAHRGTYNEQFF,TGTGCCAGCAGTGCCCACAGGGGGACCTACAATGAGCAGTTCTTC
TRBJ1-2,TRBV13,TRBD1,-,CASSFAPGQGNYGYTF,TGTGCCAGCAGCTTCGCCCCGGGACAGGGGAACTATGGCTACACCTTC
TRBJ2-7,TRBV7-9,-,-,CASSAAFAARYEQYF,TGTGCCAGCAGCGCCGCCTTCGCGGCAAGGTACGAGCAGTACTTC
TRBJ2-2,TRBV6-4,-,-,CASNGRGGTGELFF,TGTGCCAGCAATGGCAGGGGAGGCACCGGGGAGCTGTTTTTT
TRBJ1-5,TRBV28,-,-,CASRSGLNQPQHF,TGTGCCAGCAGATCAGGGCTCAATCAGCCCCAGCATTTT
TRBJ2-3,TRBV5-1,-,-,CASQSSADTQYF,TGCGCCAGCCAATCATCGGCAGATACGCAGTATTTT
TRBJ2-7,TRBV2,-,-,CASRGGWAGLSYEQYF,TGTGCCAGCAGGGGGGGTTGGGCAGGGCTATCCTACGAGCAGTACTTC
TRBJ2-7,TRBV10-2,-,-,CASSGQSLYEQYF,TGCGCCAGCAGTGGTCAGTCCCTCTACGAGCAGTACTTC
TRBJ2-2,TRBV6-6,TRBD1,-,CAGYRGITGELFF,TGTGCCGGATACAGGGGTATCACCGGGGAGCTGTTTTTT
TRBJ2-3,TRBV7-8,TRBD2,-,CASSLGRGGGPLPYTQYF,TGTGCCAGCAGCTTAGGGAGGGGCGGGGGGCCCTTACCATACACGCAGTATTTT
TRBJ1-5,TRBV7-2,-,-,CASSPPGRSHSNQPQHF,TGTGCCAGCAGCCCCCCCGGGAGGTCCCATAGCAATCAGCCCCAGCATTTT
TRBJ1-5,TRBV27,TRBD1,-,CASSLLTGHQPQHF,TGTGCCAGCAGTTTACTGACAGGGCATCAGCCCCAGCATTTT
TRBJ2-1,TRBV28,TRBD2,-,CASSLVTSGYNEQFF,TGTGCCAGCAGTCTCGTTACTAGCGGTTACAATGAGCAGTTCTTC
TRBJ2-1,TRBV11-1,-,-,CASSTTSRGNEQFF,TGTGCCAGCAGCACCACTAGCAGGGGCAATGAGCAGTTCTTC
TRBJ1-1,TRBV6-1,-,-,CASSEEPSVAFF,TGTGCCAGCAGTGAGGAACCTTCCGTGGCTTTCTTT
TRBJ2-7,TRBV5-8,-,-,CASSPPRDEQYF,TGTGCCAGCAGTCCTCCCCGGGACGAGCAGTACTTC
TRBJ1-2,TRBV28,-,-,CASSLQGFVSGYTF,TGTGCCAGCAGTTTGCAGGGGTTCGTAAGTGGCTACACCTTC
TRBJ1-5,TRBV15,-,-,CATSRVGGLWQPQHF,TGTGCCACCAGCAGAGTCGGGGGGTTGTGGCAGCCCCAGCATTTT